These T cell receptor beta chains were read from a single sample in a study of cytomegalovirus exposure and HLA in healthy donors. Libraries were prepared by immunoSEQ multiplex PCR; TCRdb keeps only in-frame clonotypes and omits some of them. The table shows some 70,000 clones, with roughly four fifths occurring only once. The sequenced sample consisted of PBMCs. Receptors originate from a human donor in good health. CDR3s include the opening cysteine and the closing phenylalanine or tryptophan. The D gene is left open where the match is weak. A row's size may be missing; if present it is once, few, many or a size class.

once,TRBD1,TRBV29-1,TRBJ1-5,CSVGQGNQPQHF,TGCAGCGTCGGACAGGGGAATCAGCCCCAGCATTTT
NA,TRBD2,TRBV9,TRBJ2-7,CASSVDHSGGYEQYF,TGTGCCAGCAGCGTAGATCACAGCGGGGGGTACGAGCAGTACTTC
NA,TRBD1,TRBV11-2,TRBJ1-5,CASSPQGGNQPQHF,TGTGCCAGCAGCCCCCAGGGGGGCAATCAGCCCCAGCATTTT
NA,NA,TRBV6-1,TRBJ2-7,CASSENSYSYEQYF,TGTGCCAGCAGTGAAAACAGCTACTCCTACGAGCAGTACTTC
NA,TRBD2,TRBV19,TRBJ2-1,CASSIDSTSGAYNEQFF,TGTGCCAGTAGTATAGACTCGACTAGCGGGGCTTACAATGAGCAGTTCTTC
NA,TRBD2,TRBV19,TRBJ2-7,CASSAQWRGVNEQYF,TGTGCCAGTAGTGCCCAATGGCGGGGGGTTAACGAGCAGTACTTC
NA,TRBD2,TRBV9,TRBJ2-2,CASSVSAGTSGGAGELFF,TGTGCCAGCAGCGTATCTGCCGGGACTAGCGGGGGGGCCGGGGAGCTGTTTTTT
NA,NA,TRBV6-1,TRBJ2-5,CASSETEGQGSETQYF,TGTGCCAGCAGTGAAACGGAAGGACAAGGTTCAGAGACCCAGTACTTC
NA,NA,TRBV19,TRBJ1-5,CASSIGLNAGRGNQPQHF,TGTGCCAGTAGTATAGGTTTGAACGCAGGGCGTGGCAATCAGCCCCAGCATTTT
NA,TRBD1,TRBV27,TRBJ1-2,CASSPRQGAHGYTF,TGTGCCAGCAGTCCCCGACAGGGGGCGCATGGCTACACCTTC
NA,NA,TRBV5-1,TRBJ2-1,CASSLVGSYNEQFF,TGCGCCAGCAGCTTGGTCGGTTCCTACAATGAGCAGTTCTTC
NA,TRBD1,TRBV30,TRBJ1-2,CAWSGTGSAGYTF,TGTGCCTGGAGTGGGACAGGGTCGGCTGGCTACACCTTC
few,TRBD2,TRBV10-3,TRBJ2-3,CAISDIGGAITDTQYF,TGTGCCATCAGTGATATCGGGGGGGCGATCACAGATACGCAGTATTTT
NA,TRBD2,TRBV6-6,TRBJ2-1,CASSLAGGPYNEQFF,TGTGCCAGCAGCTTAGCGGGGGGGCCCTACAATGAGCAGTTCTTC
NA,TRBD1,TRBV28,TRBJ2-5,CASSGARGSETQYF,TGTGCCAGCAGTGGCGCCAGGGGGTCGGAGACCCAGTACTTC
NA,TRBD1,TRBV29-1,TRBJ1-2,CSVVIIVGTGENNYGYTF,TGCAGCGTTGTTATTATCGTCGGGACAGGGGAAAACAACTATGGCTACACCTTC
NA,NA,TRBV5-4,TRBJ1-6,CASSLLGQYNSPLHF,TGTGCCAGCAGCTTGTTGGGGCAGTATAATTCACCCCTCCACTTT
once,NA,TRBV2,TRBJ2-2,CASSLQGSNTGELFF,TGTGCCAGCAGTCTACAGGGATCGAACACCGGGGAGCTGTTTTTT
NA,TRBD2,TRBV4-1,TRBJ2-7,CASSQAPSGGPSTYEQYF,TGCGCCAGCAGCCAAGCACCTAGCGGGGGCCCATCCACTTACGAGCAGTACTTC
NA,TRBD2,TRBV7-3,TRBJ2-1,CASSPTLAGFYNEQFF,TGTGCCAGCAGCCCTACACTAGCGGGGTTCTACAATGAGCAGTTCTTC
NA,TRBD1,TRBV5-5,TRBJ1-2,CASSLEILDRHGAQGSYTF,TGTGCCAGCAGCCTGGAGATTCTAGACAGGCATGGCGCACAGGGGAGCTACACCTTC
NA,NA,TRBV5-6,TRBJ2-7,CASSYASYEQYF,TGTGCCAGCAGCTACGCCTCGTACGAGCAGTACTTC
NA,NA,TRBV7-9,TRBJ2-5,CASSLARVGETQYF,TGTGCCAGCAGCTTAGCGCGCGTGGGCGAGACCCAGTACTTC
NA,TRBD1,TRBV10-2,TRBJ1-5,CASKGTGSNQPQHF,TGCGCCAGCAAAGGGACAGGGAGCAATCAGCCCCAGCATTTT
NA,TRBD1,TRBV18,TRBJ2-5,CASSQRTGDSETQYF,TGTGCCAGCTCACAAAGGACAGGGGATTCGGAGACCCAGTACTTC
NA,NA,TRBV7-2,TRBJ2-5,CASSSAGREETQYF,TGTGCCAGCAGCTCGGCTGGCAGGGAAGAGACCCAGTACTTC
NA,NA,TRBV10-2,TRBJ2-3,CASSGASGEKFTDTQYF,TGCGCCAGCAGTGGGGCCTCGGGGGAAAAGTTCACAGATACGCAGTATTTT
NA,NA,TRBV25-1,TRBJ2-7,CASSPGRGYDEQYF,TGTGCCAGCAGCCCCGGACGCGGGTATGACGAGCAGTACTTC
NA,NA,TRBV2,TRBJ1-2,CASSGQGNYGYTF,TGTGCCAGCAGTGGGCAGGGCAACTATGGCTACACCTTC
few,TRBD2,TRBV10-3,TRBJ2-7,CAIRPGLAGTYEQYF,TGTGCCATCAGACCGGGACTAGCGGGCACCTACGAGCAGTACTTC
NA,NA,TRBV12-2,TRBJ1-4,CASRLENRERDLTNEKLFF,TGTGCAAGTCGCTTAGAGAACAGGGAGAGGGATCTAACTAATGAAAAACTGTTTTTT
NA,TRBD1,TRBV9,TRBJ1-3,CASSAGDRTGNTIYF,TGTGCCAGCAGCGCAGGGGACAGAACTGGAAACACCATATATTTT
NA,TRBD2,TRBV4-3,TRBJ2-3,CASSQDPGLAGGRDTQYF,TGCGCCAGCAGCCAAGATCCGGGACTAGCGGGGGGGCGTGATACGCAGTATTTT
NA,NA,TRBV5-8,TRBJ1-3,CASSLNNRDNTIYF,TGTGCCAGCAGCTTAAACAACAGGGATAACACCATATATTTT
few,NA,TRBV5-1,TRBJ2-3,CASSLATDTDTQYF,TGCGCCAGCAGCTTGGCAACAGACACAGATACGCAGTATTTT